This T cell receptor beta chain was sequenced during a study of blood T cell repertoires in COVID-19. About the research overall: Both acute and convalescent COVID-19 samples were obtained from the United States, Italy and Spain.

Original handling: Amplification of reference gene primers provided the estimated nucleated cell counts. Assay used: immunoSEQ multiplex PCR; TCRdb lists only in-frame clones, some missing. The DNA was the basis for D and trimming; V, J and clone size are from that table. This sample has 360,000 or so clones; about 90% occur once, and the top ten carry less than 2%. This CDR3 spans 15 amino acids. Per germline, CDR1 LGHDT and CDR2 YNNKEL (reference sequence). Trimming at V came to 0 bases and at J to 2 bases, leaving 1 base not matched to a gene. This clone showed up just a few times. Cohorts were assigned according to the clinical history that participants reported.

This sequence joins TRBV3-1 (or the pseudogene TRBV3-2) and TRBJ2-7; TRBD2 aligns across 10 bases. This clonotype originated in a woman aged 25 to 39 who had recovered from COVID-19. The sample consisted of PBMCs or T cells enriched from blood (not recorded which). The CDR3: CASSQESGRAYEQYF. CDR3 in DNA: TGTGCCAGCAGCCAAGAAAGCGGGAGGGCCTACGAGCAGTACTTC.